The next 31 T cell receptor beta chains were all read from a single sample in a study of blood T cell repertoires in COVID-19. Sequenced by immunoSEQ multiplex PCR; TCRdb stores in-frame clones only, minus some. The sample yields 110,000 to 150,000 clones, 80% seen once. Sequenced material: peripheral blood. The receptors shown here come from a man in his 70s who had recovered from COVID-19.

The genes are TRBV5-4 and TRBJ2-3; 8 nucleotides line up with TRBD1. The germline V gene encodes CDR1 SGHNT and CDR2 YYREEE (reference sequence). The V segment lost 3 bases and the J segment 5 bases; nucleotides outside the gene matches: 11. CDR3 length equals 16 residues. DNA of the CDR3: TGTGCCAGCAGCTCGCCCGGACAGGGAATGGGAGATACGCAGTATTTT. Translation gives CASSSPGQGMGDTQYF.

This chain uses TRBV5-1 with TRBJ2-7; tentative D call: TRBD1 (5 bases). V was cut by 0 bases and J by 6 bases, with 10 bases left in between. The CDR3 loop spans 13 amino acids. Germline CDR1 is SGHRS and CDR2 is YFSETQ. The CDR3 here is CASSLDGQGEQYF. CDR3 DNA sequence: TGCGCCAGCAGCTTGGACGGACAAGGCGAGCAGTACTTC.

This chain connects TRBV7-8 to TRBJ2-5, with TRBD1 identical over 10 bases. CDR1 is SGHVS and CDR2 is FQNEAQ in the germline V gene. The CDR3 totals 15 residues. Unmatched junction bases numbered 6, after V lost 4 bases and J lost 4 bases. The CDR3 sequence is CASSSFRDRGETQYF. CDR3 DNA sequence: TGTGCCAGCAGCTCGTTCCGGGACAGGGGAGAGACCCAGTACTTC. The full variable domain, completed using reference TRBV7-8 and TRBJ2-5, is GAGVSQSPRYKVAKRGQDVALRCDPISGHVSLFWYQQALGQGPEFLTYFQNEAQLDKSGLPSDRFFAERPEGSVSTLKIQRTQQEDSAVYLCASSSFRDRGETQYFGPGTRLLVL.

The J gene is TRBJ2-1, the V gene TRBV2; 10 bases agree with TRBD1. Germline V lookup: CDR1 SNHLY, CDR2 FYNNEI. Trimming at V came to 2 bases and at J to 7 bases, leaving 5 bases not matched to a gene. The CDR3 covers 15 residues. The CDR3 DNA reads as TGTGCCAGCAGTGAAAGACAGGGGGCGTTAAATGAGCAGTTCTTC. This gives the protein CASSERQGALNEQFF. The complete variable domain, with remaining parts taken from reference TRBV2 and TRBJ2-1, reads EPEVTQTPSHQVTQMGQEVILRCVPISNHLYFYWYRQILGQKVEFLVSFYNNEISEKSEIFDDQFSVERPDGSNFTLKIRSTKLEDSAMYFCASSERQGALNEQFFGPGTRLTVL.

The chain recombines TRBV19 with TRBJ1-4; TRBD1 aligns across 8 bases. CDR3 length: 18 amino acids. With 0 bases clipped from V and 6 bases from J, the junction kept 12 bases outside the gene matches. Per the germline V gene, CDR1 is LNHDA and CDR2 is SQIVND (reference sequence). The CDR3 nucleotides are TGTGCCAGTAGTATAGATCTGGGGACAGGACGTTTTTATGAAAAACTGTTTTTT. As protein: CASSIDLGTGRFYEKLFF.

This rearrangement joins TRBV7-2 to TRBJ1-5; tentative D call: TRBD1 (5 bases). With 4 bases removed from V and 2 bases from J, the gap between germline ends came to 9 bases. This CDR3 has 14 amino acids. Germline V gives CDR1 SGHTA, CDR2 FQGNSA. CDR3 coding DNA: TGTGCCAGCAGCTCAGAAGGGGGCAATCAGCCCCAGCATTTT. Protein: CASSSEGGNQPQHF.

The rearrangement joins TRBV24-1 to TRBJ1-1, with TRBD1 matching 12 bases. Germline-derived CDR1 and CDR2 are KGHDR and SFDVKD. The CDR3 spans 16 residues. The V and J ends lost 7 bases and 5 bases, in that order; junction bases with no gene match: 10. This CDR3 is CATSPDRDRGRTEAFF. DNA for the CDR3: TGTGCCACCAGCCCGGACCGGGACAGGGGGCGAACTGAAGCTTTCTTT.

The chain carries TRBV5-1 and TRBJ1-1; 8 bases align to TRBD1. Germline V CDR1 and CDR2: SGHRS, YFSETQ. This CDR3 comprises 13 residues. V lost 8 bases and J lost 7; bases outside the gene matches: 10. The CDR3 nucleotides read TGCGCCAGTTCTGGCATGACAGGGGATGAAGCTTTCTTT. Translated: CASSGMTGDEAFF.

This clone has at least ten counts. V and J are TRBV7-9 and TRBJ2-1; TRBD2 matches at 7 bases. The ends lost 2 bases at V and 10 bases at J; junction bases unmatched: 2. Germline V gives CDR1 SEHNR, CDR2 FQNEAQ (reference sequence). The CDR3 loop spans 12 amino acids. The CDR3 DNA reads TGTGCCAGCAGCTTATGGGAGGGGGAGCAGTTCTTC. As protein: CASSLWEGEQFF.

The chain couples TRBV7-6 to TRBJ2-1; tentatively, D is TRBD2 (7 bases). CDR1 is SGHVS and CDR2 is FNYEAQ in the germline V gene. The CDR3 loop spans 15 amino acids. Trimming stripped 1 base from V and 5 bases from J, with 12 bases between. The CDR3: CASSLVGGPNNEQFF. The CDR3 region has the DNA TGTGCCAGCAGCTTAGTGGGGGGGCCAAACAATGAGCAGTTCTTC.

V is TRBV15 and J is TRBJ2-3; 16 bases fit TRBD2. The J segment lost 2 bases and the V segment lost 3 bases, leaving 11 bases of the junction unmatched. CDR1 is LNHNV and CDR2 is YYDKDF in the germline V gene (reference sequence). The length of the CDR3 is 20 residues. The CDR3 here is CATSSPGTSGRAKPTDTQYF. CDR3 sequence (DNA): TGTGCCACCAGCAGTCCCGGGACTAGCGGGAGGGCTAAACCCACAGATACGCAGTATTTT.

The chain carries TRBV30 and TRBJ2-7; D perhaps matches TRBD2 (6 bases). Trimming took 0 bases from V and 5 from J, leaving 14 bases between them. The CDR3 runs to 14 residues. The germline CDR1 and CDR2 sequences are GTSNPN and SVGIG (reference sequence). This CDR3 is CAWSVISGSHEQYF. As DNA, the CDR3 is TGTGCCTGGAGTGTAATTAGCGGTTCTCACGAGCAGTACTTC.

The chain joins TRBV5-6 to TRBJ1-5, with D uncertain. With 4 bases removed from V and 0 bases from J, the gap between germline ends came to 8 bases. Germline-derived CDR1 and CDR2 are SGHDT and YYEEEE. The CDR3 spans 14 residues. CDR3 sequence (DNA): TGTGCCAGCAGCCACGGGAATAGCAATCAGCCCCAGCATTTT. Its protein product is CASSHGNSNQPQHF. Full variable domain (rest looked up from reference TRBV5-6 and TRBJ1-5): DAGVTQSPTHLIKTRGQQVTLRCSPKSGHDTVSWYQQALGQGPQFIFQYYEEEERQRGNFPDRFSGHQFPNYSSELNVNALLLGDSALYLCASSHGNSNQPQHFGDGTRLSIL.

J is TRBJ2-7 and V is TRBV12-5, with 8 bases that match TRBD1. The CDR3 is made up of 13 amino acids. The J segment lost 5 bases and the V segment lost 6 bases, leaving 6 bases of the junction unmatched. Germline CDR1 is LGHNT and CDR2 is FRNRAP. CDR3: CASGQGARDEQYF. CDR3 nucleotides: TGTGCTAGTGGGCAGGGGGCGCGTGACGAGCAGTACTTC. Full variable domain (rest looked up from reference TRBV12-5 and TRBJ2-7): DARVTQTPRHKVTEMGQEVTMRCQPILGHNTVFWYRQTMMQGLELLAYFRNRAPLDDSGMPKDRFSAEMPDATLATLKIQPSEPRDSAVYFCASGQGARDEQYFGPGTRLTVT.

This chain joins TRBV6-5 and TRBJ2-7; D unclear. Looked up from germline, CDR1 is MNHEY and CDR2 is SVGAGI. The CDR3 spans 15 residues. V was pared by 2 bases and J by 4 bases, with 15 bases between. CDR3 sequence (DNA): TGTGCCAGCAGTTACGGCCACCGAGGAAATTACGAGCAGTACTTC. Protein: CASSYGHRGNYEQYF.

The chain recombines TRBV12-3 or TRBV12-4 with TRBJ2-5; 7 bases agree with TRBD2. The CDR3 contains 11 residues. V lost 9 bases and J lost 4; bases outside the gene matches: 2. CDR3 coding DNA: TGTGCCAGTAGCGGGTCAGAGACCCAGTACTTC. Translation gives CASSGSETQYF.

In its sample, this clone was seen once. The chain combines TRBV10-3 with TRBJ2-2, with TRBD1 identical over 12 bases. The CDR3 is made up of 15 amino acids. The V gene's germline CDR1 is ENHRY and CDR2 SYGVKD. The trim removed 5 bases at V and 7 bases at J, leaving 5 bases unmatched. The CDR3: CAISFGTGGRGELFF. DNA for the CDR3: TGTGCCATCAGTTTCGGGACAGGGGGCCGCGGGGAGCTGTTTTTT.

This clone showed up just a few times. The V call is TRBV3-1 (or the pseudogene TRBV3-2), the J call TRBJ1-1; D is possibly TRBD1 (6 bases). V lost 2 bases and J lost 3, with 22 bases in between. Per the germline V gene, CDR1 is LGHDT and CDR2 is YNNKEL (reference sequence). The CDR3 sequence is 18 residues long. This CDR3 is CASSQLFSSGTLDTEAFF. CDR3 DNA sequence: TGTGCCAGCAGCCAATTGTTTTCCTCAGGGACACTGGACACTGAAGCTTTCTTT.

The rearrangement uses TRBV4-3 and TRBJ2-7; TRBD2 agrees at 8 bases. V gave up 1 base and J gave up 7 bases; unmatched junction bases: 12. Germline CDR1 LGHNA, CDR2 YSLEER. The CDR3 consists of 16 residues. CDR3 sequence: CASSQAGVAGQREQYF. The CDR3 DNA reads as TGCGCCAGCAGCCAAGCCGGGGTAGCGGGGCAGAGAGAGCAGTACTTC.

The chain links TRBV7-8 to TRBJ2-7, with 8 nucleotides matching TRBD1. The junction had 10 bases not matched to a gene; V was cut back by 5 bases and J by 4 bases. The germline V gene has CDR1 SGHVS and CDR2 FQNEAQ. The CDR3 sequence is 15 residues long. CDR3 residues: CASSKRTGSIYEQYF. The CDR3 DNA reads TGTGCCAGCAGCAAACGGACAGGGAGCATTTACGAGCAGTACTTC.

The chain combines TRBV20-1 with TRBJ2-3, with D hard to call. The CDR3 length is 15 residues. The germline V gene encodes CDR1 DFQATT and CDR2 SNEGSKA (reference sequence). V was pared by 3 bases and J by 2 bases, with 15 bases between. In nucleotides, the CDR3 is TGCAGTGCTAGTAAAGCCGGAGCGTTCACAGATACGCAGTATTTT. Translation: CSASKAGAFTDTQYF.

The rearrangement links TRBV29-1 to TRBJ2-7; 9 nucleotides agree with TRBD2. CDR1 is SQVTM and CDR2 is ANQGSEA in the germline V gene. V lost 6 bases and J lost 3; bases outside the gene matches: 9. This CDR3 region has 14 residues. The CDR3 is CSVQKAGGLYEQYF. The CDR3 DNA reads as TGCAGCGTCCAGAAAGCGGGAGGACTCTACGAGCAGTACTTC.

The gene calls are TRBV11-2 and TRBJ1-5; TRBD1 agrees at 7 bases. The germline gives CDR1 SGHAT, CDR2 FQNNGV. The CDR3 is 13 amino acids. V was clipped by 4 bases and J by 6 bases; unmatched bases: 3. The CDR3 DNA reads as TGTGCCAGCAGCTCAGACAGGGCTCAGCCCCAGCATTTT. It codes for CASSSDRAQPQHF. Looking up the rest from reference TRBV11-2 and TRBJ1-5 gives the full variable domain: EAGVAQSPRYKIIEKRQSVAFWCNPISGHATLYWYQQILGQGPKLLIQFQNNGVVDDSQLPKDRFSAERLKGVDSTLKIQPAKLEDSAVYLCASSSDRAQPQHFGDGTRLSIL.

CDR3 amino acids: CATGTNTDTQYF. The CDR3 DNA follows: TGTGCCACCGGGACTAACACAGATACGCAGTATTTT. The genes are TRBV6-6 and TRBJ2-3, with TRBD2 identical over 7 bases. The CDR3 runs 12 residues. Losses at the gene ends were 10 bases for V and 2 bases for J; bases not matched to a gene: 3. Germline V gene data show CDR1 as MNHNY and CDR2 as SVGAGI (reference sequence).

Only a few counts were recorded for this clone. The V gene is TRBV19, the J gene TRBJ1-5; 9 nucleotides align to TRBD1. Germline values: CDR1 LNHDA, CDR2 SQIVND (reference sequence). V shed 3 bases, J shed 0 bases, and the junction held 3 bases outside the gene matches. The CDR3 has 16 residues. Written as DNA, the CDR3 is TGTGCCAGTAGTATCGGACAGGGGTATAGCAATCAGCCCCAGCATTTT. Residues: CASSIGQGYSNQPQHF.

This sequence joins TRBV30 and TRBJ2-7, with D maybe TRBD2 (6 bases). The CDR3 is 14 residues long. Trimming pared 3 bases from V and 5 bases from J, leaving 17 bases between. Germline CDR1 reads GTSNPN; CDR2 reads SVGIG (reference sequence). This chain's CDR3 is CAWRKTLAYHEQYF. The CDR3 DNA follows: TGTGCCTGGAGGAAGACCCTAGCGTACCACGAGCAGTACTTC.

The chain couples TRBV10-1 to TRBJ2-1; 8 nucleotides line up with TRBD2. J gave up 8 bases and V 2 bases, and 11 bases lay outside the gene matches. Germline lookup yields CDR1 WNHNN and CDR2 SYGVQD (reference sequence). This CDR3 has 16 amino acids. The CDR3 DNA follows: TGCGCCAGCAGTGAGATGGTAGCGGGAAAGACATATGAGCAGTTCTTC. Amino acid sequence: CASSEMVAGKTYEQFF.

The rearrangement joins TRBV19 to TRBJ2-1, with TRBD2 identical over 7 bases. Trimming at V came to 1 base and at J to 6 bases, leaving 9 bases not matched to a gene. This CDR3 has 16 residues. From germline, CDR1 is LNHDA and CDR2 SQIVND (reference sequence). This CDR3 reads CASSIVGGRFGNEQFF. In DNA form, the CDR3 reads TGTGCCAGTAGTATAGTGGGCGGGAGATTCGGCAATGAGCAGTTCTTC. The full variable domain, in which reference TRBV19 and TRBJ2-1 provide the parts outside the CDR3, is DGGITQSPKYLFRKEGQNVTLSCEQNLNHDAMYWYRQDPGQGLRLIYYSQIVNDFQKGDIAEGYSVSREKKESFPLTVTSAQKNPTAFYLCASSIVGGRFGNEQFFGPGTRLTVL.

The CDR3 reads CANGGRASEQYF. The CDR3 bases are TGTGCCAATGGGGGGAGGGCGTCTGAGCAGTACTTC. The rearrangement uses TRBV2 and TRBJ2-7; TRBD2 aligns across 7 bases. The CDR3 is 12 residues long. From germline, CDR1 is SNHLY and CDR2 FYNNEI. Unmatched junction bases numbered 10, after V lost 10 bases and J lost 7 bases.

The V call is TRBV11-2, the J call TRBJ1-1, with 7 bases aligning to TRBD1. Germline CDR1 is SGHAT and CDR2 is FQNNGV. The CDR3 sequence is 15 residues long. The trim removed 5 bases at V and 1 base at J, leaving 7 bases unmatched. In DNA, the CDR3 is TGTGCCAGCAGCCCCTTGCCAGGGGGGAACACTGAAGCTTTCTTT. Amino acid sequence: CASSPLPGGNTEAFF.

This clone has a single count. The chain carries TRBV4-2 and TRBJ1-1; 12 nucleotides line up with TRBD1. The CDR3 extends over 18 amino acids. V dropped 4 bases and J dropped 4; count of bases not matched to a gene: 13. The germline gives CDR1 LGHNA, CDR2 YNFKEQ. The CDR3 DNA reads TGTGCCAGCAGCCCGCTGGGGACAGGGGGCTTCGGGAGCACTGAAGCTTTCTTT. It is translated as CASSPLGTGGFGSTEAFF.